This T cell receptor beta chain was sequenced during a study of blood T cell repertoires in COVID-19. Study in general: COVID-19 samples collected from the United States, Italy and Spain covered acute and convalescent phases. Sample material is recorded as cDNA or gDNA derived from T cells, B-cell-depleted T cells, or PBMCs.

Researchers sorted participants into cohorts using their self-reported clinical history. Donors in Cohort 3 counted as recovered after two negative PCRs, clearance, or symptom resolution. Sequenced by immunoSEQ multiplex PCR; TCRdb stores in-frame clones only, minus some. The sample has roughly 500,000 clones; approximately 86% are singletons. Details on this clone: The same CDR3 also results from other DNA sequences found in this sample.

Looked up from germline, CDR1 is LGHDT and CDR2 is YNNKEL (reference sequence). Trimming stripped 1 base from V and 4 bases from J, with 11 bases between. This CDR3 spans 15 amino acids. The specimen was PBMCs or T cells enriched from blood (not recorded which). The genes are TRBV3-1 (or the pseudogene TRBV3-2) and TRBJ1-3, with D perhaps TRBD1 (6 bases). This sequence originates from a woman aged 55-69 years who had recovered from COVID-19. The CDR3 is CASSQGAGAGNTIYF. The DNA for the CDR3 is TGTGCCAGCAGCCAAGGTGCAGGGGCCGGAAACACCATATATTTT.